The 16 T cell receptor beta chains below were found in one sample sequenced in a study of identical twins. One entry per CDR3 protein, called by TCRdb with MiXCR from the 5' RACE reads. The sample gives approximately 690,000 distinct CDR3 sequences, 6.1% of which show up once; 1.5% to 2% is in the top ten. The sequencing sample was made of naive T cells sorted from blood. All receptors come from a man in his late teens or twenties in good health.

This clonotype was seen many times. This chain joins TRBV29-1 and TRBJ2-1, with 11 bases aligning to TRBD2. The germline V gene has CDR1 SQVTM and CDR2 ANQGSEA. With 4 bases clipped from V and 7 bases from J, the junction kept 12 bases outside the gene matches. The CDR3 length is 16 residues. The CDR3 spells CSVGLLGTSGLNEQFF. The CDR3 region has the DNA TGCAGCGTTGGTTTATTGGGGACTAGCGGATTGAATGAGCAGTTCTTC.

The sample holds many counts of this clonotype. This CDR3 is CATSSGGLRDQYV. The CDR3 bases are TGTGCCACCAGCAGCGGAGGATTACGAGACCAGTACGTC. V and J are TRBV15 and TRBJ2-7, with a weak D call TRBD2 (5 bases). V gave up 3 bases and J gave up 10 bases, with 16 bases separating them. The CDR3 loop spans 13 amino acids. Germline CDR1 reads LNHNV; CDR2 reads YYDKDF (reference sequence).

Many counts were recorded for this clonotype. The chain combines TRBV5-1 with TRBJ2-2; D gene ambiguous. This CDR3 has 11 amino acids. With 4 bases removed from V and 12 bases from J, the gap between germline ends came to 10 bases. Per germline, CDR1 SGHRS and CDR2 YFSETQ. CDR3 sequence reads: CASSVGVKLFF. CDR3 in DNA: TGCGCCAGCAGCGTCGGAGTGAAGCTGTTTTTT.

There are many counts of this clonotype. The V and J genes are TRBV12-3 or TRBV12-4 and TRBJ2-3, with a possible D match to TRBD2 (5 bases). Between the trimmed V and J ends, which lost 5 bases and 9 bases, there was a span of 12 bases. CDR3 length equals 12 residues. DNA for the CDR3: TGTGCCAGCAGTCAGCTAGCCGCCACGCAGTATTTT. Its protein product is CASSQLAATQYF.

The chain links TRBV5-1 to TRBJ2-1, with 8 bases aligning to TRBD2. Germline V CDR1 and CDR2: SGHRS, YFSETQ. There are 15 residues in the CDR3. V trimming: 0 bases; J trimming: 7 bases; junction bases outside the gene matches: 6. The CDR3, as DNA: TGCGCCAGCAGCTTGGTGGGACTAGTGGGTAATGAGCAGTTCTTC. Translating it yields CASSLVGLVGNEQFF.

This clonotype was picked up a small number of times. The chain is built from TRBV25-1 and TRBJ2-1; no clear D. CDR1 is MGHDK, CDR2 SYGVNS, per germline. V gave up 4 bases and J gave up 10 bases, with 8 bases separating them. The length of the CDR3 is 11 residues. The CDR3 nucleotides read TGTGCCAGCAGTGTTGGCAGCGAGCAGTTCTTC. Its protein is CASSVGSEQFF.

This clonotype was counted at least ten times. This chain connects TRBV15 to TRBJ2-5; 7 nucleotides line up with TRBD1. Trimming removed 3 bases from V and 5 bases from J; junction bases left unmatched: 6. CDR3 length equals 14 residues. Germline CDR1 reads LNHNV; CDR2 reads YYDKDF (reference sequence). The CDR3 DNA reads TGTGCCACCAGCAGTAGACAGGGAACGGAGACCCAGTACTTC. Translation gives CATSSRQGTETQYF.

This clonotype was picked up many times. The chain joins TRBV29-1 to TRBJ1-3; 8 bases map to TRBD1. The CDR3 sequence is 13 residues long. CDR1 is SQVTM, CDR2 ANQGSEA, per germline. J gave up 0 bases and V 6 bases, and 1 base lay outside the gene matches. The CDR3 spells CSVGQGSGNTIYF. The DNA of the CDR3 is TGCAGCGTCGGACAGGGCTCTGGAAACACCATATATTTT.

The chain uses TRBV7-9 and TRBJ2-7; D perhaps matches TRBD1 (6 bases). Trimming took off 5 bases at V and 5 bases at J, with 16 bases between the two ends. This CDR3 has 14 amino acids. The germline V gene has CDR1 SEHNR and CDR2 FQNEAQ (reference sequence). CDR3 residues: CASSPRLGANEQYF. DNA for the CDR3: TGTGCCAGCAGCCCGCGGCTGGGGGCCAACGAGCAGTACTTC.

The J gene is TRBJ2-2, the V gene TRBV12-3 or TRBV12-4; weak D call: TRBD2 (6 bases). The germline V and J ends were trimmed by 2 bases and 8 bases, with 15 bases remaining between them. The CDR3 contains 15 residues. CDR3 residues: CASSLRSGVSGELFF. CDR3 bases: TGTGCCAGCAGTTTACGGTCGGGGGTTTCTGGGGAGCTGTTTTTT.

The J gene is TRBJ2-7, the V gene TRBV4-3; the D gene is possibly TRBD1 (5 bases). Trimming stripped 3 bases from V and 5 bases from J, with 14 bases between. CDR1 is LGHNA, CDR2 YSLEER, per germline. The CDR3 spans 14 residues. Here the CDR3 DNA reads TGCGCCAGCAGCCAGCAGGGTGGTATCGACGAGCAGTACTTC. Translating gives CASSQQGGIDEQYF.

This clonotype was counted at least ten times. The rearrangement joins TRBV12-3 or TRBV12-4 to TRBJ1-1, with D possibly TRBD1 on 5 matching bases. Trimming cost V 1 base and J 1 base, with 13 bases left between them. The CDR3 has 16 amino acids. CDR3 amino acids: CASSLEPGQTNTEAFF. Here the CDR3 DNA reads TGTGCCAGCAGTTTAGAGCCGGGGCAGACGAACACTGAAGCTTTCTTT.

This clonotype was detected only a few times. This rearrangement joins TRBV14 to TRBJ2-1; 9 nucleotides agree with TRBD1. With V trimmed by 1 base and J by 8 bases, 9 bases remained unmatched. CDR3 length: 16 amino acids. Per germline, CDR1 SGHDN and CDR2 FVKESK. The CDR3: CASSQAKWTGDHEQFF. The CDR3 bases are TGTGCCAGCAGCCAAGCCAAATGGACAGGGGACCATGAGCAGTTCTTC.

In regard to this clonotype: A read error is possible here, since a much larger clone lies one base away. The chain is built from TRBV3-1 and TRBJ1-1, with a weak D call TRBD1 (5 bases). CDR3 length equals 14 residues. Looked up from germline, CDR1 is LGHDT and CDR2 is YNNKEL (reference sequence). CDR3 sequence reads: CGSSQEGLNTEAFF. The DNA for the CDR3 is TGTGGCAGCAGCCAAGAGGGGTTGAACACTGAAGCTTTCTTT.

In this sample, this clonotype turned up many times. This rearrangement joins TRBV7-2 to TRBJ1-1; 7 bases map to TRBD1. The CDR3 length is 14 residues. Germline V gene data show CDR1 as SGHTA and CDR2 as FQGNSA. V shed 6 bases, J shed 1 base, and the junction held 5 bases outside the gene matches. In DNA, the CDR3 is TGTGCCAGCAGACGAACAGGGGCGAACACTGAAGCTTTCTTT. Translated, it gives CASRRTGANTEAFF. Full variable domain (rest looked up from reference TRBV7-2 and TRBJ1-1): GAGVSQSPSNKVTEKGKDVELRCDPISGHTALYWYRQSLGQGLEFLIYFQGNSAPDKSGLPSDRFSAERTGGSVSTLTIQRTQQEDSAVYLCASRRTGANTEAFFGQGTRLTVV.

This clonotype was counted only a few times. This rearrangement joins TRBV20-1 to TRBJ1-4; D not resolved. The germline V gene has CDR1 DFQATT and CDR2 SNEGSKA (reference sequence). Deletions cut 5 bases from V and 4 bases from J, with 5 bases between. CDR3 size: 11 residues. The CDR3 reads CSAFVNEKLFF. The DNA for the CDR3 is TGCAGTGCTTTCGTTAATGAAAAACTGTTTTTT.